This T cell receptor (beta chain) was documented in a study of blood T cell repertoires in COVID-19. The protocol was immunoSEQ multiplex PCR, while the TCRdb copy is restricted to in-frame clones and leaves out a portion. This table holds about 230,000 clones, around nine tenths found once. Looked up from germline, CDR1 is LNHDA and CDR2 is SQIVND (reference sequence). V lost 10 bases, J lost 8 bases, and 18 bases lay in between. This CDR3 contains 14 residues. The chain recombines TRBV19 with TRBJ1-6; D is possibly TRBD1 (5 bases). The sample comprised PBMCs or T cells enriched from blood (not recorded which). This receptor was obtained from a woman in her 30s with acute COVID-19. The CDR3 region is CATSSQGTDSPLHF. As DNA, the CDR3 is TGTGCCACCTCAAGTCAGGGTACTGATTCACCCCTCCACTTT.